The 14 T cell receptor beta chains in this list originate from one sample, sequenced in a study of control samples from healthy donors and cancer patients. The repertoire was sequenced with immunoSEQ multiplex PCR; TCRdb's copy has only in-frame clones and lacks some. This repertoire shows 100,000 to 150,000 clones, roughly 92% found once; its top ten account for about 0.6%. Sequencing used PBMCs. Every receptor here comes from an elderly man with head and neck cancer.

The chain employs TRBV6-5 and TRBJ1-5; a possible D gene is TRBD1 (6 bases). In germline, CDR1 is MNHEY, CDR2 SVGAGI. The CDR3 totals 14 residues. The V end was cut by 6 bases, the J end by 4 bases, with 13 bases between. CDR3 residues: CASRLIQGNQPQHF. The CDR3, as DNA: TGTGCCAGCAGACTCATACAGGGTAATCAGCCCCAGCATTTT.

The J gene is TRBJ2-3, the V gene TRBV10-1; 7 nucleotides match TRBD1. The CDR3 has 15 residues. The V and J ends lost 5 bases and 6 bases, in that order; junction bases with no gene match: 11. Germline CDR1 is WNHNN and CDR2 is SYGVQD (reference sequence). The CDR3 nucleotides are TGCGCCAGCAGTCCCAACACGGGACAGTTTGATACGCAGTATTTT. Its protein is CASSPNTGQFDTQYF.

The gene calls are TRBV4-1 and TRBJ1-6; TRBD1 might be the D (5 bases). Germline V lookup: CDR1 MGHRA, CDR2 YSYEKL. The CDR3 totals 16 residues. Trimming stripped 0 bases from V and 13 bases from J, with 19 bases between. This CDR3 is CASSQEDALGRPPLHF. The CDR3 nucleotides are TGCGCCAGCAGCCAAGAAGATGCCCTGGGACGTCCGCCCCTCCACTTT.

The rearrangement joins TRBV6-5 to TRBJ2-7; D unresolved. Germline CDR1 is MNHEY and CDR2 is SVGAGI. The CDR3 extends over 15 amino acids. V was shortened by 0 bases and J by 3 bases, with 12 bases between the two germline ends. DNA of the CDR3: TGTGCCAGCAGTTACTCCGACATGAACGTCTACGAGCAGTACTTC. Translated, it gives CASSYSDMNVYEQYF.

The CDR3 loop is CASHSGGTEAFF. In DNA form, the CDR3 reads TGTGCCAGCCATTCAGGGGGCACTGAAGCTTTCTTT. This chain connects TRBV12-3 or TRBV12-4 to TRBJ1-1; 7 nucleotides line up with TRBD1. Unmatched junction bases numbered 4, after V lost 8 bases and J lost 4 bases. The length of the CDR3 is 12 residues.

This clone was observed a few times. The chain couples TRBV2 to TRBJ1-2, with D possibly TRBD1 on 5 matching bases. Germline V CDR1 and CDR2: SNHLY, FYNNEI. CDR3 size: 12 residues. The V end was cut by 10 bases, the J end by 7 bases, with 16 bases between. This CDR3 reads CATTTAGVGYTF. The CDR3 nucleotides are TGTGCCACCACAACGGCGGGGGTTGGCTACACCTTC.

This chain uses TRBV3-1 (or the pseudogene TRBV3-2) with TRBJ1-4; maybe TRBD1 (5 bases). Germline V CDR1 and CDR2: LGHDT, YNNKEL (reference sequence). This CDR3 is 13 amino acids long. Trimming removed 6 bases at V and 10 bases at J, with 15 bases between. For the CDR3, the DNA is TGTGCCAGCAGTCCTCGACCGGGGGGAAAACTGTTTTTT. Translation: CASSPRPGGKLFF.

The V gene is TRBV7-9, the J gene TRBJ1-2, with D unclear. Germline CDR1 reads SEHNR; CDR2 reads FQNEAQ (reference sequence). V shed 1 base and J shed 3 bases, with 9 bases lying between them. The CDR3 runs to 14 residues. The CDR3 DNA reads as TGTGCCAGCAGCTTAGGGCAGGATCACTATGGCTACACCTTC. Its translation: CASSLGQDHYGYTF.

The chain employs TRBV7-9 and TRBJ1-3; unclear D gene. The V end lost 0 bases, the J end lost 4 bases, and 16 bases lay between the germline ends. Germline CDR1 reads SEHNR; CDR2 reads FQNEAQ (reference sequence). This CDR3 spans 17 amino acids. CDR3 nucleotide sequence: TGTGCCAGCAGCTTAGCTACTTCAACCGGGAGAGGAAACACCATATATTTT. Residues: CASSLATSTGRGNTIYF.

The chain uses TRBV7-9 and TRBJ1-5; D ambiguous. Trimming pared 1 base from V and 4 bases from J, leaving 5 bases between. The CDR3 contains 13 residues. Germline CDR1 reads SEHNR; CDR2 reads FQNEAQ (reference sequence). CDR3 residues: CASSLDGNQPQHF. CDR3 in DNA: TGTGCCAGCAGCTTAGACGGAAATCAGCCCCAGCATTTT.

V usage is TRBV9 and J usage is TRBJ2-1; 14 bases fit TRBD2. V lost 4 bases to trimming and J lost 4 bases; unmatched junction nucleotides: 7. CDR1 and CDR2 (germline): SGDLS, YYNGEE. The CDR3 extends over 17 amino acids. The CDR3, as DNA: TGTGCCAGCAGCCCCGGGACTAGCGGGAGTGGTTACAATGAGCAGTTCTTC. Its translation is CASSPGTSGSGYNEQFF. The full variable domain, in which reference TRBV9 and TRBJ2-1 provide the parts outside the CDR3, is DSGVTQTPKHLITATGQRVTLRCSPRSGDLSVYWYQQSLDQGLQFLIQYYNGEERAKGNILERFSAQQFPDLHSELNLSSLELGDSALYFCASSPGTSGSGYNEQFFGPGTRLTVL.

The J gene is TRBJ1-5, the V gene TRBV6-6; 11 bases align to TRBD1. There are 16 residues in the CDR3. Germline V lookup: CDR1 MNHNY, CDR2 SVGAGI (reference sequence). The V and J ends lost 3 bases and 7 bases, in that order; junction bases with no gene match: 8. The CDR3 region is CASSYGGQGVLQPQHF. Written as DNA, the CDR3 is TGTGCCAGCAGTTATGGGGGACAGGGGGTCTTGCAGCCCCAGCATTTT.

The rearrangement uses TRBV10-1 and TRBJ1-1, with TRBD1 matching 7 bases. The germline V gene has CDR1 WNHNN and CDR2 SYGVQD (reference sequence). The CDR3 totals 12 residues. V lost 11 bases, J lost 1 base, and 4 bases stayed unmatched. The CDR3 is CAGYRGNTEAFF. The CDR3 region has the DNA TGCGCCGGCTACAGGGGGAACACTGAAGCTTTCTTT.

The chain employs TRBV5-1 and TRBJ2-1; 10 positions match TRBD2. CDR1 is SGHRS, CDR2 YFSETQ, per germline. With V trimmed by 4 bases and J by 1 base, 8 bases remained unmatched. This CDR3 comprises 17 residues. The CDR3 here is CASSPGLAVSSYNEQFF. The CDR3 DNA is TGCGCCAGCAGCCCTGGACTAGCGGTCTCTTCCTACAATGAGCAGTTCTTC.